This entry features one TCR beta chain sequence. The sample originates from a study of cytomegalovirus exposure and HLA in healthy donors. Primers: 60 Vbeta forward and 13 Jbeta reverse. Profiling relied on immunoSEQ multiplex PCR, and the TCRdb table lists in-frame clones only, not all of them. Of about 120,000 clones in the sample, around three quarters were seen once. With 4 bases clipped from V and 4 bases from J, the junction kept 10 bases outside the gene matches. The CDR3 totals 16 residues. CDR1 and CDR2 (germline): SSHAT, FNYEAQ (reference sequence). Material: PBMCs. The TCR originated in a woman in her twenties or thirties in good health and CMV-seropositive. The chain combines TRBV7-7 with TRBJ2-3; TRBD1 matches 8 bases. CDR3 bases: TGTGCCAGCAGCTCAGACAGGGGTCCTTTCCCAGATACGCAGTATTTT. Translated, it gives CASSSDRGPFPDTQYF.